Following are 3 T cell receptor beta chains from one sample sequenced in a study of T cells in Graves' hyperthyroidism and ophthalmopathy. Amplification yielded TCR beta CDR3 regions, with RNA transcripts as the source. The study used the HTBI primer set for a first-round RT-PCR of the TCR CDR3. TCRdb called the multiplex PCR reads again in MiXCR, with one record for every CDR3 protein. Of about 740,000 distinct CDR3 sequences in the sample, around 13% are singletons; the top ten hold roughly a tenth. Input material: blood. These TCRs come from a woman aged 18-29 years with Graves' hyperthyroidism.

This clonotype has more than one count but fewer than ten. The gene calls are TRBV7-9 and TRBJ2-7, with a possible D match to TRBD1 (5 bases). Germline lookup yields CDR1 SEHNR and CDR2 FQNEAQ (reference sequence). This CDR3 has 13 amino acids. Trimming removed 5 bases at V and 4 bases at J, with 12 bases between. The CDR3 nucleotides read TGTGCCAGCAGCAAGAGGACATCATACGAGCAGTACTTC. The encoded protein is CASSKRTSYEQYF.

This chain joins TRBV20-1 and TRBJ2-1; TRBD2 might be the D (5 bases). The CDR3 runs to 12 residues. The V gene's germline CDR1 is DFQATT and CDR2 SNEGSKA (reference sequence). V lost 7 bases, J lost 2 bases, and 9 bases lay in between. The CDR3 region is CSGKLAYNEQFF. Here the CDR3 DNA reads TGCAGTGGCAAACTAGCCTACAATGAGCAGTTCTTC.

This clonotype has only a few counts. V usage is TRBV7-2 and J usage is TRBJ1-4; the D gene is possibly TRBD1 (6 bases). This CDR3 is 17 amino acids long. Trimming pared 4 bases from V and 3 bases from J, leaving 18 bases between. Germline V gene sequence: CDR1 SGHTA, CDR2 FQGNSA. The CDR3 is CASSWGMAGAANEKLFF. DNA of the CDR3: TGTGCCAGCAGCTGGGGGATGGCAGGGGCAGCTAATGAAAAACTGTTTTTT.